Presented here are 7 T cell receptor beta chains from one specimen sequenced in a study of blood T cell repertoires in COVID-19. Here immunoSEQ multiplex PCR was the method, and the copy in TCRdb shows in-frame clones only, minus some. This sample has tens of thousands of clones, with about nine tenths found just once. The sample was peripheral blood. The receptors here all came from a human donor in a cohort sampled during active COVID-19.

The chain has TRBV25-1 and TRBJ2-7, with 12 bases fitting TRBD1. Germline V gene data show CDR1 as MGHDK and CDR2 as SYGVNS. There are 14 residues in the CDR3. V shed 8 bases and J 4 bases; nucleotides not matched to a gene: 6. The CDR3 coding sequence is TGTGCCAGCCGCGGGACAGGGGGCTTGTACGAGCAGTACTTC. It is translated as CASRGTGGLYEQYF.

This rearrangement joins TRBV6-5 to TRBJ1-4; TRBD1 might be the D (6 bases). V lost 0 bases to trimming and J lost 6 bases, with 14 bases between them. This CDR3 is 16 amino acids long. Per germline, CDR1 MNHEY and CDR2 SVGAGI. The CDR3: CASSYSPPGHDEKLFF. In DNA form, the CDR3 reads TGTGCCAGCAGTTACTCTCCTCCGGGACATGATGAAAAACTGTTTTTT.

The J gene is TRBJ2-3, the V gene TRBV12-3 or TRBV12-4, with 7 bases that match TRBD2. The CDR3 spans 13 residues. V lost 4 bases to trimming and J lost 6 bases; unmatched junction nucleotides: 4. The CDR3 is CASSSSGGDTQYF. The CDR3 DNA sequence: TGTGCCAGCAGTTCTAGCGGAGGGGATACGCAGTATTTT.

Ten or more counts support this clone. The gene calls are TRBV5-4 and TRBJ1-1, with D possibly being TRBD1 (5 bases). CDR1 and CDR2 (germline): SGHNT, YYREEE (reference sequence). The CDR3 covers 16 residues. V was cut by 1 base and J by 1 base, with 14 bases left in between. DNA for the CDR3: TGTGCCAGCAGCTTGCCCCTTAGGGGCTCGAACACTGAAGCTTTCTTT. This sequence encodes CASSLPLRGSNTEAFF.

As to this clone: The sample carries other DNA sequences with the same CDR3. J is TRBJ1-3 and V is TRBV28; D gene uncertain. Trimming took 6 bases from V and 2 from J, leaving 11 bases between them. CDR3 length: 14 residues. From germline, CDR1 is MDHEN and CDR2 SYDVKM. The CDR3 sequence: CASRPQLPGNTIYF. CDR3 coding DNA: TGTGCCAGCAGGCCACAGCTCCCTGGAAACACCATATATTTT.

V usage is TRBV6-5 and J usage is TRBJ2-7, with TRBD1 matching over 12 bases. Germline V gene sequence: CDR1 MNHEY, CDR2 SVGAGI. The CDR3 spans 14 residues. The V and J ends lost 8 bases and 4 bases, in that order; junction bases with no gene match: 6. In DNA, the CDR3 is TGTGCCAGCGCGGGACAGGGGGCGGTGTACGAGCAGTACTTC. Translating gives CASAGQGAVYEQYF.

This clone was detected only a few times. The DNA of the CDR3 is TGTGCCAGCAGTGTGGACAGGGGGCACACCGGGGAGCTGTTTTTT. Protein: CASSVDRGHTGELFF. The chain uses TRBV2 and TRBJ2-2; 11 bases match TRBD1. With 4 bases clipped from V and 3 bases from J, the junction kept 1 base outside the gene matches. CDR3 length equals 15 residues. Germline CDR1 is SNHLY and CDR2 is FYNNEI.